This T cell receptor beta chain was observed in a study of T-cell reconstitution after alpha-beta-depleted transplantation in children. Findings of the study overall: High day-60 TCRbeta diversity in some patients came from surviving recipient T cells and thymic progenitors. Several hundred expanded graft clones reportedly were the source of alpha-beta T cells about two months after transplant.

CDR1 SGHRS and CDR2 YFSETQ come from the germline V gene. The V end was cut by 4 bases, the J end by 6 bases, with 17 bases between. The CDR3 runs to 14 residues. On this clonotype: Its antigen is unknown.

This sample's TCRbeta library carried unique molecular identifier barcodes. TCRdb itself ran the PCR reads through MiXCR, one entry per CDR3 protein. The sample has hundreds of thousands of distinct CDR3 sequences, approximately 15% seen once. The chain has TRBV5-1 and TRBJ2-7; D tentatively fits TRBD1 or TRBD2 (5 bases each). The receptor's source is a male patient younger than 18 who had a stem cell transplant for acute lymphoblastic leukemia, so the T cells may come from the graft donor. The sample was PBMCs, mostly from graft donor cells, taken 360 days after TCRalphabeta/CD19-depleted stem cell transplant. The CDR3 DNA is TGCGCCAGCAGCAGGGGACCTGGACCATCCGAGCAGTACTTC. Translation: CASSRGPGPSEQYF.